This is a list of T cell receptor beta chains from one sample in a study of graft-versus-host responses after intestinal transplantation. Sequenced by immunoSEQ multiplex PCR; TCRdb stores in-frame clones only, minus some. The profile shows roughly 96,000 clones, roughly 90% of them singletons. Antigens of these TCRs are unknown. Sequenced here: unstimulated CD8+ T cells sorted from spleen or lymph node cells, sampled before intestinal transplant. These TCRs come from a human donor who received an intestinal transplant. The CDR3 runs from the conserved cysteine through the conserved F or W. The D gene is left open where the match is weak. The listing skips clone size in some rows; elsewhere it reads once, few, many or a size class.

v_gene: TRBV7-9; j_gene: TRBJ2-7; d_gene: -; len: 13; abundance: -; CDR3nt: TGTGCCAGCAGCTTAGTCATCACCTACGAGCAGTACTTC; CDR3aa: CASSLVITYEQYF
v_gene: TRBV4-2; j_gene: TRBJ2-4; d_gene: TRBD1; len: 16; abundance: -; CDR3nt: TGTGCCAGCAGCCAAGTGAGAGGGGGCGATGGAAACATTCAGTACTTC; CDR3aa: CASSQVRGGDGNIQYF
v_gene: TRBV7-9; j_gene: TRBJ1-5; d_gene: -; len: 12; abundance: -; CDR3nt: TGTGCCAGCAGCTTAGCGGAGCAGCCCCAGCATTTT; CDR3aa: CASSLAEQPQHF
v_gene: TRBV4-1; j_gene: TRBJ2-7; d_gene: TRBD1; len: 15; abundance: -; CDR3nt: TGCGCCAGCAGCCAAGAATGGGACAGGGGATACGAGCAGTACTTC; CDR3aa: CASSQEWDRGYEQYF
v_gene: TRBV27; j_gene: TRBJ1-5; d_gene: TRBD1; len: 13; abundance: -; CDR3nt: TGTGCCAGCAGTCCGACAGGGAATCAGCCCCAGCATTTT; CDR3aa: CASSPTGNQPQHF
v_gene: TRBV4-1; j_gene: TRBJ2-2; d_gene: TRBD1; len: 17; abundance: -; CDR3nt: TGCGCCAGCAGCCAAGCTCCCTGGGACAGGGTAAACGGGGAGCTGTTTTTT; CDR3aa: CASSQAPWDRVNGELFF
v_gene: TRBV6-5; j_gene: TRBJ2-1; d_gene: -; len: 14; abundance: -; CDR3nt: TGTGCCAGCAGTCAGCGGAGCTCCTACAATGAGCAGTTCTTC; CDR3aa: CASSQRSSYNEQFF
v_gene: TRBV11-2; j_gene: TRBJ2-1; d_gene: -; len: 17; abundance: -; CDR3nt: TGTGCCAGCAGCTTAGATCCTAGTCTTAGCTCCTACAATGAGCAGTTCTTC; CDR3aa: CASSLDPSLSSYNEQFF
v_gene: TRBV19; j_gene: TRBJ2-1; d_gene: TRBD2; len: 14; abundance: once; CDR3nt: TGTGCCAGCCATGGACTAGCGGGAGAGGGTGAGCAGTTCTTC; CDR3aa: CASHGLAGEGEQFF
v_gene: TRBV10-3; j_gene: TRBJ2-7; d_gene: -; len: 11; abundance: -; CDR3nt: TGTGCCACCCGGGACACCTACGAGCAGTACTTC; CDR3aa: CATRDTYEQYF
v_gene: TRBV9; j_gene: TRBJ2-6; d_gene: -; len: 15; abundance: -; CDR3nt: TGTGCCAGCAGCGATACAGGGACTGGGGCCAACGTCCTGACTTTC; CDR3aa: CASSDTGTGANVLTF
v_gene: TRBV6-6; j_gene: TRBJ2-3; d_gene: TRBD1; len: 15; abundance: -; CDR3nt: TGTGCCAGCAGCCCCCGGGGGACAGGGCTAGATACGCAGTATTTT; CDR3aa: CASSPRGTGLDTQYF
v_gene: TRBV4-1; j_gene: TRBJ2-7; d_gene: TRBD2; len: 16; abundance: -; CDR3nt: TGCGCCAGCAGCCAAGATCAGACTAGCGGAAATTACGAGCAGTACTTC; CDR3aa: CASSQDQTSGNYEQYF
v_gene: TRBV13; j_gene: TRBJ2-3; d_gene: TRBD2; len: 15; abundance: -; CDR3nt: TGTGCCAGCAGCTCCCTAGCGGGCCTCACAGATACGCAGTATTTT; CDR3aa: CASSSLAGLTDTQYF
v_gene: TRBV28; j_gene: TRBJ2-7; d_gene: TRBD1; len: 15; abundance: -; CDR3nt: TGTGCCAGCAGTTTACGGCCGGGACAGGGGACCGAGCAGTACTTC; CDR3aa: CASSLRPGQGTEQYF
v_gene: TRBV27; j_gene: TRBJ2-5; d_gene: TRBD2; len: 14; abundance: -; CDR3nt: TGTGCCAGCAGTTTATCGGGAGGGCAAGAGACCCAGTACTTC; CDR3aa: CASSLSGGQETQYF
v_gene: TRBV4-1; j_gene: TRBJ2-7; d_gene: -; len: 15; abundance: -; CDR3nt: TGCGCCAGCAGCCAAATCTCCGGCGGCTCCTACGAGCAGTACTTC; CDR3aa: CASSQISGGSYEQYF
v_gene: TRBV7-2; j_gene: TRBJ2-5; d_gene: -; len: 15; abundance: -; CDR3nt: TGTGCCAGCAGCTTAGAGGGCGGGACGGGGGAGACCCAGTACTTC; CDR3aa: CASSLEGGTGETQYF
v_gene: TRBV4-1; j_gene: TRBJ2-1; d_gene: -; len: 13; abundance: -; CDR3nt: TGCGCCAGCAGCCAAACCAGTAACAATGAGCAGTTCTTC; CDR3aa: CASSQTSNNEQFF
v_gene: TRBV7-2; j_gene: TRBJ1-1; d_gene: -; len: 11; abundance: -; CDR3nt: TGTGCCAGCAGCTTAAGCCCCGAAGCTTTCTTT; CDR3aa: CASSLSPEAFF
v_gene: TRBV27; j_gene: TRBJ2-7; d_gene: TRBD2; len: 14; abundance: -; CDR3nt: TGTGCCAGCAGTGGGACTAGCGGGAGGGGCGAGCAGTACTTC; CDR3aa: CASSGTSGRGEQYF
v_gene: TRBV6-1; j_gene: TRBJ1-1; d_gene: -; len: 16; abundance: -; CDR3nt: TGTGCCAGCAGTGAATCCCTCGGGTTCAGACACACTGAAGCTTTCTTT; CDR3aa: CASSESLGFRHTEAFF
v_gene: TRBV11-2; j_gene: TRBJ2-1; d_gene: -; len: 13; abundance: -; CDR3nt: TGTGCCAGCAGCTCCTTCCCGGCAGGTGAGCAGTTCTTC; CDR3aa: CASSSFPAGEQFF
v_gene: TRBV4-1; j_gene: TRBJ2-7; d_gene: -; len: 15; abundance: -; CDR3nt: TGCGCCAGCAGGCCTGGGAGCGAAGGGGACTACGAGCAGTACTTC; CDR3aa: CASRPGSEGDYEQYF
v_gene: TRBV4-2; j_gene: TRBJ2-3; d_gene: TRBD2; len: 16; abundance: -; CDR3nt: TGTGCCAGCAGCCCCCCCCGAGCGGGGGGGCTGTATACGCAGTATTTT; CDR3aa: CASSPPRAGGLYTQYF
v_gene: TRBV5-6; j_gene: TRBJ2-3; d_gene: -; len: 15; abundance: once; CDR3nt: TGTGCCAGCAGCGGAGAACAGGCTACCACAGATACGCAGTATTTT; CDR3aa: CASSGEQATTDTQYF
v_gene: TRBV30; j_gene: TRBJ2-7; d_gene: -; len: 12; abundance: -; CDR3nt: TGTGCCTGGAGTGCCGGCGGATACGAGCAGTACTTC; CDR3aa: CAWSAGGYEQYF
v_gene: TRBV4-1; j_gene: TRBJ2-1; d_gene: TRBD1; len: 17; abundance: -; CDR3nt: TGCGCCAGCAGCCAAGATAGGACCCAGGGGGCCTACAATGAGCAGTTCTTC; CDR3aa: CASSQDRTQGAYNEQFF
v_gene: TRBV9; j_gene: TRBJ2-7; d_gene: TRBD1; len: 14; abundance: once; CDR3nt: TGTGCCAGCAGCCCCGCCGGGACAGCCTACGAGCAGTACTTC; CDR3aa: CASSPAGTAYEQYF
v_gene: TRBV12-5; j_gene: TRBJ1-2; d_gene: -; len: 15; abundance: -; CDR3nt: TGTGCTAGTGGGAAAGGGGCAGGGGATACCTATGGCTACACCTTC; CDR3aa: CASGKGAGDTYGYTF
v_gene: TRBV5-1; j_gene: TRBJ2-7; d_gene: -; len: 14; abundance: once; CDR3nt: TGCGCCAGCACGTTAAACCCGGGACACTACGAGCAGTACTTC; CDR3aa: CASTLNPGHYEQYF